The next 7 T cell receptor beta chains were all read from a single sample in a study of T cells in Graves' hyperthyroidism and ophthalmopathy. Regions amplified from RNA transcripts were the TCR beta CDR3 regions. The HTBI primer set served for first-round RT-PCR of the TCR CDR3. TCRdb itself ran the multiplex PCR reads through MiXCR, one entry per CDR3 protein. Here the sample spans about 610,000 distinct CDR3 sequences, over 12% being singletons. Sequences were obtained from blood. The origin of the receptors is a woman aged 40 to 49 with Graves' ophthalmopathy.

This clonotype has a count of ten or more. J is TRBJ2-4 and V is TRBV6-2 or TRBV6-3; no reliable D call. Per the germline V gene, CDR1 is MNHEY and CDR2 is SVGEGT. V lost 4 bases and J 0 bases, leaving 10 bases between the germline ends. This CDR3 has 15 residues. The CDR3 protein is CASSSPRLAKNIQYF. Written as DNA, the CDR3 is TGTGCCAGCAGTTCTCCCCGGTTAGCCAAAAACATTCAGTACTTC.

This clonotype has ten or more counts. J is TRBJ2-5 and V is TRBV24-1, with D perhaps assigned TRBD1 or TRBD2 (5 bases each). Trimming stripped 8 bases from V and 1 base from J, with 10 bases between. There are 13 residues in the CDR3. Germline CDR1 KGHDR, CDR2 SFDVKD. In DNA, the CDR3 is TGTGCCACCACAGACGGGGCCCAAGAGACCCAGTACTTC. It yields the protein CATTDGAQETQYF.

There are many counts of this clonotype. The gene calls are TRBV27 and TRBJ2-2, with 7 bases fitting TRBD2. The CDR3 covers 14 residues. Trimming took 1 base from V and 6 from J; bases not matched to a gene: 2. In germline, CDR1 is MNHEY, CDR2 SMNVEV (reference sequence). DNA for the CDR3: TGTGCCAGCAGTTTATTTCGGGGGGCCGGGGAGCTGTTTTTT. Encoded protein: CASSLFRGAGELFF.

The chain is built from TRBV12-3 or TRBV12-4 and TRBJ1-1; D is undetermined. CDR3 size: 12 residues. Trimming took off 3 bases at V and 6 bases at J, with 8 bases between the two ends. Here the CDR3 DNA reads TGTGCCAGCAGTTTCCTTCTATCTGAAGCTTTCTTT. This codes for CASSFLLSEAFF.

This clonotype was seen many times. The chain joins TRBV12-3 or TRBV12-4 to TRBJ1-1; 7 nucleotides line up with TRBD1. Trimming at V came to 2 bases and at J to 5 bases, leaving 8 bases not matched to a gene. CDR3 length: 15 residues. CDR3 in amino acids: CASSLKDRVKTEAFF. The CDR3 coding sequence is TGTGCCAGCAGTTTAAAAGACAGGGTCAAGACTGAAGCTTTCTTT.

This clonotype was seen many times. The chain is built from TRBV20-1 and TRBJ2-3; 8 bases align to TRBD2. J lost 3 bases, V lost 6 bases, and 5 bases had no gene match. The CDR3 consists of 13 residues. Germline CDR1 reads DFQATT; CDR2 reads SNEGSKA (reference sequence). The CDR3 sequence: CSARLAGTDTQYF. The CDR3 DNA reads as TGCAGTGCCAGATTAGCGGGGACAGATACGCAGTATTTT.

This clonotype was detected ten times or more. CDR3: CASTRRITGELFF. In DNA form, the CDR3 reads TGTGCCAGCACGAGGAGGATCACCGGGGAGCTGTTTTTT. J is TRBJ2-2 and V is TRBV2; the D gene is possibly TRBD2 (5 bases). The CDR3 covers 13 residues. Trimming took 7 bases from V and 4 from J, leaving 10 bases between them. The germline V gene has CDR1 SNHLY and CDR2 FYNNEI.